This T cell receptor (beta chain) was sequenced in a study of yellow fever vaccine responses in identical twins. About this clonotype itself: As yet, its antigen is unknown.

Findings and limits, study-wide: A vaccine T cell response that seemed partly convergent and partly personalized was reported in twins.

Using its own MiXCR run on the RT-PCR reads, TCRdb lists one record per CDR3 protein. In the table there are 14,000 or so distinct CDR3 sequences, approximately 84% of which are singletons. Germline V lookup: CDR1 KGHDR, CDR2 SFDVKD. The V end was cut by 9 bases, the J end by 5 bases, with 16 bases between. The CDR3 runs 13 residues. This TCR derives from a woman between 18 and 30 years old who received the yellow fever vaccine. Material: T cells from blood (PBMCs), unsorted or a sorted subset (not recorded which), obtained before or after yellow fever vaccination (not recorded which). The chain employs TRBV24-1 and TRBJ2-7; D ambiguous. CDR3 amino acids: CATQKGEFNEQYF. The CDR3, as DNA: TGTGCCACCCAGAAGGGCGAGTTCAACGAGCAGTACTTC.